This T cell receptor (beta chain) was documented in a study of CD8 T cells in ankylosing spondylitis. Study-wide points: Blood from ankylosing spondylitis patients appeared to carry a characteristic eight-variant TCR beta motif. Disease-linked clones were reportedly significantly enriched in matched ankylosing spondylitis synovial fluid. Relatively scarce in peripheral blood, disease-linked clones were CD8+. Both synovial fluid and blood in reactive arthritis had previously been reported to carry some motif variants.

The CDR3 is made up of 12 amino acids. Germline CDR1 SEHNR, CDR2 FQNEAQ (reference sequence). Trimming shortened V by 4 bases and J by 7 bases, and 10 bases separated the two germline ends. This clonotype was recorded a few times. As yet, its antigen is unknown. Each TCR beta library was made by quantitative 5'-RACE that incorporated molecular barcodes. TCRdb fed the 5' RACE reads into MiXCR, producing one record per CDR3 protein. This table holds under 550,000 distinct CDR3 sequences, around 26% found once. The V gene is TRBV7-9, the J gene TRBJ1-2; no definite D call. This receptor was taken from a male donor with ankylosing spondylitis. Material: blood, either unsorted or a sorted T cell fraction (not recorded which). The CDR3 reads CASSSTAGGYTF. In DNA form, the CDR3 reads TGTGCCAGCAGCTCCACCGCAGGTGGCTACACCTTC.